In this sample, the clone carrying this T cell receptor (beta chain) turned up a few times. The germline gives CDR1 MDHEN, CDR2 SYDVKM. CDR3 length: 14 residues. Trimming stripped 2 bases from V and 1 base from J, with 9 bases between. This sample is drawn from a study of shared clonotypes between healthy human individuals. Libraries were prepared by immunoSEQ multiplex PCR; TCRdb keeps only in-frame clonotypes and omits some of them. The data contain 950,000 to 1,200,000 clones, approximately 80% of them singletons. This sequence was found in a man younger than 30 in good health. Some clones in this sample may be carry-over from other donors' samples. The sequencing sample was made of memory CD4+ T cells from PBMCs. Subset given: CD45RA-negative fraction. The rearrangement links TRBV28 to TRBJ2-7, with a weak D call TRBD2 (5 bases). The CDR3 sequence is CASSLGSVSYEQYF. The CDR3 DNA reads TGTGCCAGCAGTTTAGGTAGCGTTTCCTACGAGCAGTACTTC.